A single sample is the source of the 8 T cell receptor beta chains below, sequenced in a study of T cells in Graves' hyperthyroidism and ophthalmopathy (dated by TCRdb to the late 2010s). The receptor library was made with multiplex PCR. TCRdb lists the instrument as Illumina HiSeq 2000. The TCR beta CDR3 regions were amplified from the RNA transcripts. The first round of RT-PCR for the TCR CDR3 was performed with the HTBI primer set and the Qiagen OneStep RT-PCR kit. TCRdb ran its own pipeline on the public reads, namely fastp trimming at Q25 and MiXCR clone calling, and kept in-frame beta chains. Rows are unified per CDR3 protein, each entry keeping the most common DNA and genes. Here the sample has 550,000 to 650,000 distinct CDR3 sequences; about 14% occur a single time. The ten largest clones take up about 5.8% of the sample. Sample: blood. Receptor source: a young woman with Graves' hyperthyroidism that later progressed to Graves' ophthalmopathy.

The sample holds many counts of this clonotype. The chain links TRBV6-1 to TRBJ1-4; no clear D gene. The CDR3 loop spans 14 amino acids. The germline gives CDR1 MNHNS, CDR2 SASEGT. Between the trimmed V and J ends, which lost 5 bases and 8 bases, there was a span of 15 bases. The CDR3 DNA follows: TGTGCCAGCAGTTTCCAGGAGGAAGAGGAAAAACTGTTTTTT. Protein product: CASSFQEEEEKLFF.

The chain employs TRBV19 and TRBJ2-7; a possible D gene is TRBD2 (5 bases). Germline V gene lookup returns CDR1 LNHDA and CDR2 SQIVND (reference sequence). CDR3 size: 11 residues. Trimming took 5 bases from V and 5 from J, leaving 7 bases between them. The CDR3 DNA follows: TGTGCCAGTAGTGAGGGAAACGAGCAGTACTTC. Translation: CASSEGNEQYF.

Of note for this clonotype: A read error may be the cause here, since a much bigger clone is one base away. The chain combines TRBV30 with TRBJ2-7; possibly TRBD2 for D (6 bases). Looked up from germline, CDR1 is GTSNPN and CDR2 is SVGIG (reference sequence). V gave up 7 bases and J gave up 7 bases, with 14 bases separating them. The CDR3 consists of 11 residues. The CDR3 DNA reads as TGTGCCTTTAAGCAGGAGGGGGAGCAGTACTTC. It is translated as CAFKQEGEQYF. Full variable domain (remainder filled in from reference TRBV30 and TRBJ2-7): SQTIHQWPATLVQPVGSPLSLECTVEGTSNPNLYWYRQAAGRGLQLLFYSVGIGQISSEVPQNLSASRPQDRQFILSSKKLLLSDSGFYLCAFKQEGEQYFGPGTRLTVT.

This clonotype has at least ten counts. This sequence joins TRBV7-9 and TRBJ2-5, with 9 bases aligning to TRBD1. The germline V gene encodes CDR1 SEHNR and CDR2 FQNEAQ (reference sequence). V lost 1 base to trimming and J lost 0 bases; unmatched junction nucleotides: 6. This CDR3 is built from 17 residues. The CDR3 loop reads CASSLVGQGWYQETQYF. The CDR3 coding sequence is TGTGCCAGCAGCTTAGTCGGACAGGGGTGGTACCAAGAGACCCAGTACTTC.

Ten or more counts support this clonotype. The chain joins TRBV3-1 to TRBJ2-7; 7 nucleotides line up with TRBD2. Germline V CDR1 and CDR2: LGHDT, YNNKEL (reference sequence). This CDR3 has 16 amino acids. J gave up 0 bases and V 1 base, and 6 bases lay outside the gene matches. The CDR3 DNA reads TGTGCCAGCAGCCAAGGGCTAGCGGTTAGCTCCTACGAGCAGTACTTC. It yields the protein CASSQGLAVSSYEQYF.

This clonotype was found many times. The chain has TRBV7-2 and TRBJ2-1; TRBD2 matches 8 bases. Trimming took 5 bases from V and 8 from J; bases not matched to a gene: 17. Per germline, CDR1 SGHTA and CDR2 FQGNSA. The CDR3 runs to 17 residues. The CDR3 DNA reads as TGTGCCAGCAGCCCGGGCCCCGGGAGGGCGGGAGGAGATGAGCAGTTCTTC. It is translated as CASSPGPGRAGGDEQFF. Based on the CDR3 plus reference TRBV7-2 and TRBJ2-1, the full variable domain is GAGVSQSPSNKVTEKGKDVELRCDPISGHTALYWYRQSLGQGLEFLIYFQGNSAPDKSGLPSDRFSAERTGGSVSTLTIQRTQQEDSAVYLCASSPGPGRAGGDEQFFGPGTRLTVL.

This chain joins TRBV10-3 and TRBJ2-2; D is perhaps TRBD1 (5 bases). The length of the CDR3 is 14 residues. V was clipped by 6 bases and J by 3 bases, with 11 bases between them. Looked up from germline, CDR1 is ENHRY and CDR2 is SYGVKD. CDR3 coding DNA: TGTGCCATCAGAGGGGTCTATGACACCGGGGAGCTGTTTTTT. This codes for CAIRGVYDTGELFF.

The V gene is TRBV27, the J gene TRBJ2-7; D might be TRBD2 (6 bases). Germline V lookup: CDR1 MNHEY, CDR2 SMNVEV (reference sequence). Trimming shortened V by 4 bases and J by 9 bases, and 10 bases separated the two germline ends. There are 11 residues in the CDR3. This chain's CDR3 is CASSSEGGQYF. The CDR3 DNA is TGTGCCAGCAGTTCTGAGGGAGGGCAGTACTTC.